These 7 T cell receptor beta chains originate from one sample sequenced in a study of tumour-infiltrating T cells in Burkitt lymphoma. Method: immunoSEQ multiplex PCR; TCRdb's copy keeps in-frame clones and lacks some. The sample gives about 4,000 clones, about 86% of which show up once; about 13% is in the top ten. The sample taken for sequencing was tumor tissue. Source of these receptors: a human donor with diffuse large B-cell lymphoma. Some clones in this sample may be carry-over from other donors' samples.

V and J are TRBV28 and TRBJ1-6; D is undetermined. CDR1 is MDHEN and CDR2 is SYDVKM in the germline V gene. Trimming left V 3 bases short and J 0 bases short, with 9 bases between. The CDR3 runs to 16 residues. The DNA of the CDR3 is TGTGCCAGCAGTTTTTTGGGGAGCTCCTATAATTCACCCCTCCACTTT. Translation gives CASSFLGSSYNSPLHF.

V is TRBV18 and J is TRBJ2-3; 9 bases are shared with TRBD1. From germline, CDR1 is KGHSH and CDR2 LQKENI. The CDR3 consists of 15 residues. Trimming took 3 bases from V and 3 from J; bases not matched to a gene: 4. The CDR3, as DNA: TGTGCCAGCTCACCCGGGACAGGGAGGACAGATACGCAGTATTTT. Encoded protein: CASSPGTGRTDTQYF.

This clone was recorded once. The chain carries TRBV5-1 and TRBJ2-3; TRBD1 matches 9 bases. The trim removed 4 bases at V and 1 base at J, leaving 7 bases unmatched. Germline CDR1 is SGHRS and CDR2 is YFSETQ. This CDR3 has 16 amino acids. Here the CDR3 reads CASSLGTGWGTDTQYF. DNA for the CDR3: TGCGCCAGCAGCCTGGGGACAGGGTGGGGCACAGATACGCAGTATTTT.

V and J are TRBV20-1 and TRBJ1-1; D remains ambiguous. From germline, CDR1 is DFQATT and CDR2 SNEGSKA (reference sequence). With 4 bases removed from V and 3 bases from J, the gap between germline ends came to 0 bases. The CDR3 loop spans 9 amino acids. Here the CDR3 DNA reads TGCAGTGCTAACACTGAAGCTTTCTTT. Amino acids: CSANTEAFF.

CDR3 protein: CASSLVVDGEAFF. The CDR3 DNA follows: TGTGCCAGCAGCTTAGTAGTCGACGGTGAAGCTTTCTTT. The J gene is TRBJ1-1, the V gene TRBV7-9; D is unresolved. V was trimmed by 1 base and J by 7 bases, leaving 10 bases between them. The CDR3 spans 13 residues. CDR1 and CDR2 (germline): SEHNR, FQNEAQ (reference sequence).

The chain recombines TRBV27 with TRBJ1-1; D remains unclear. The CDR3 sequence is 13 residues long. Germline values: CDR1 MNHEY, CDR2 SMNVEV (reference sequence). Trimming took 6 bases from V and 1 from J, leaving 9 bases between them. The CDR3 coding sequence is TGTGCCAGCAGCTTGTTTGGGAACACTGAAGCTTTCTTT. It is translated as CASSLFGNTEAFF.

This sequence joins TRBV6-1 and TRBJ2-5; 10 bases match TRBD2. The ends lost 4 bases at V and 11 bases at J; junction bases unmatched: 16. The V gene's germline CDR1 is MNHNS and CDR2 SASEGT. The CDR3 covers 16 residues. CDR3 coding DNA: TGTGCCAGCAGTGGCCTCTTAGCGGGAGGCCTTTCGGAGCAGTACTTC. Its translation is CASSGLLAGGLSEQYF.